This TCR beta chain was obtained from a study of tissue T cells after allogeneic stem cell transplantation (dated by TCRdb to 2021 to 2024). A note on the overall study: When multiple samples of a tissue existed, pathologist review of H&E sections prioritized samples with histologically apparent lymphocytes for sequencing. TCR beta repertoires were profiled across many tissues obtained from research autopsies of patients with and without GVHD, as well as in mouse models of GVHD. The human arm was a prospective observational study without blinding or randomization.

Worth noting for this clone: Its antigen has not been determined. No qualities accompany the bases; no much larger clone lies one base away.

This sample's time point label indicates: human tissue collected at research (rapid) autopsy. Three non-HCT comparator patients who had other cancers, at least five GI tract samples, and no known GI disease at death were chosen retrospectively. After a median post-mortem interval of roughly 9.7 hours, the autopsy tissues collected included GI sites spanning esophagus to rectum, along with liver, skin and lymphoid organs including spleen. Autopsy specimens were bisected, with one portion flash-frozen in liquid nitrogen and the rest formalin-fixed; GI outer muscle layers were removed. To extract genomic DNA from frozen tissues, either the Mag-Bind Blood & Tissue DNA HDQ 96 Kit on a Chemagic 360 or the DNeasy Blood & Tissue Kit was used. Extracted DNA was further purified with the Genomic DNA Clean & Concentrator-25 kit because of concern about red blood cell contamination. Overall results and qualifications from the work: Within patients, how anatomically similar tissues were was a major factor shaping TCR repertoire composition, regardless of disease or transplant status. Blood and spleen T cells captured only a limited portion of the TCR repertoire detected in tissues, in both patients and mice. The patient cohort was small and clinically heterogeneous, and sampling depth was acknowledged as a limitation. Only a few T cell clones appeared in more than one patient, yet motif-based clustering showed tissue-specific repertoire signatures that were shared between patients. No blood samples were available from the non-GVHD comparator patients. Which tissue TCRs were alloreactive or antigen-specific was not determined in the study, and some clones might have been persisting host cells.

Libraries were prepared through the immunoSEQ multiplex PCR assay. TCRbeta CDR3 sequencing was performed at survey depth by Adaptive Biotechnologies, and CDR3 sequences, V/J genes, productive frequency and template counts were reported. Amplification of TCR beta CDR3 regions was performed from genomic DNA rather than from RNA. The study's own analysis went as follows. Pairwise repertoire overlap between tissues was quantified with Jensen-Shannon divergence, where 1 means complete divergence and 0 identical. Based on pairwise JSD values, tissues were grouped by single-linkage agglomerative hierarchical clustering, and the results were shown as dendrograms. GLIPH2 was run on all patient samples with simulation_depth 1000, kmer_min_depth 3 and cdr3_length_cutoff 8, and groups with more than two unique CDR3s were retained. A standardized tissue-overlap score was calculated by extrapolating Jaccard GLIPH-group overlap across patients to a standard repertoire size of 1000 clones. To look at how diversity was associated with clinical or experimental variables, linear mixed-effect models were used, with tissue treated as a fixed effect and individual treated as a random effect. Entries here come from immuneACCESS through TCRdb and include only in-frame sequences with V and J called. Some clones fail to appear in such tables; in the studies checked, an unresolved V gene covers under half of the shortfall, and the cause of the remainder is unknown. The V and J calls and clone size come from that table; D and trimming were worked out from the DNA. For this sample there are about 9,800 clones; over 50% appear just once. Of the sample, more than 25% falls within the top ten clones.

The sequence was collected from a male donor aged 60 or over with lung cancer. Sequencing was performed on tissue from the stomach, taken at autopsy.

The bases are TGTGCCAGTAGTAGTCGGGACGGGGATACCTACGAGCAGTACTTC. This is translated as CASSSRDGDTYEQYF. This receptor chain uses TRBV19 and TRBJ2-7; the D segment might be TRBD1 or TRBD2, since each matches 5 bases. The CDR3 contains 15 residues, cysteine and phenylalanine counted. Solely the CDR3 DNA is kept, with 45 bases framed from the first base. From a lookup of the germline V gene (reference sequence), CDR1 and CDR2 are LNHDA and SQIVND. V lost 4 bases and J lost 2 bases; the stretch between them is 15 bases long.